This TCR beta chain is from a study of Ad26.COV2.S vaccination and SARS-CoV-2 variants. Study-level background: Ad26.COV2.S, an intramuscular injection, was given once or twice 56 days apart.

Data came from immunoSEQ multiplex PCR; TCRdb stores just in-frame clones and leaves some out. The profile covers some 500,000 clones, with 85% to 90% appearing a single time and over 2.5% taken by the ten largest. Sample treatment: approximately 18 received Ad26.COV2.S at low or high dose, single or two shots; 5 received placebo; per-sample allocation not given. Day 63 after the first injection of vaccine or placebo was the sampling time. Whole-study findings and limits: Substantial post-vaccination breadth of spike-specific CD8+ and CD4+ T cell responses was reported.

The V end was cut by 3 bases, the J end by 4 bases, with 3 bases between. This CDR3 has 11 residues. About this clone itself: No antigen is known for it.

The receptor was isolated from a person aged 18-65 years who received the Ad26.COV2.S COVID-19 vaccine or a placebo. Sequenced here: peripheral blood, sampled in a trial of Ad26.COV2.S vaccine versus placebo. This chain links TRBV12-3 or TRBV12-4 with TRBJ1-1, with unresolved D. CDR3 sequence (DNA): TGTGCCAGCAGTTTCCGCACTGAAGCTTTCTTT. Amino acids: CASSFRTEAFF.